This T cell receptor (beta chain) was captured by sequencing in a study of identical twins. Looked up from germline, CDR1 is LGHNA and CDR2 is YNFKEQ. CDR3 length: 17 residues. Trimming removed 0 bases at V and 2 bases at J, with 13 bases between. Study-level results: Excess sharing between twins was weaker in beta out-of-frame sequences. The same donors were not followed; conclusions instead depended on cross-sectional statistical analysis. Beta clonotypes that were abundant in cord blood contained fewer insertions, a pattern absent from memory repertoires.

From the 5' RACE reads, TCRdb called clonotypes with MiXCR, one entry per CDR3 protein. This table holds around 250,000 distinct CDR3 sequences, 9.5% to 15% found once. A remark on this clonotype: Antigen: not known.

The same data also contributed to another study, on yellow fever vaccine responses in identical twins.

This TCR came from a woman aged 18-35 years in good health. What was sequenced was memory (CD45RO+) T cells sorted from blood. The chain couples TRBV4-2 to TRBJ1-4; D call uncertain. In nucleotides, the CDR3 is TGTGCCAGCAGCCAAGAGATCGTGATGGCGACTAATGAAAAACTGTTTTTT. Encoded protein: CASSQEIVMATNEKLFF.